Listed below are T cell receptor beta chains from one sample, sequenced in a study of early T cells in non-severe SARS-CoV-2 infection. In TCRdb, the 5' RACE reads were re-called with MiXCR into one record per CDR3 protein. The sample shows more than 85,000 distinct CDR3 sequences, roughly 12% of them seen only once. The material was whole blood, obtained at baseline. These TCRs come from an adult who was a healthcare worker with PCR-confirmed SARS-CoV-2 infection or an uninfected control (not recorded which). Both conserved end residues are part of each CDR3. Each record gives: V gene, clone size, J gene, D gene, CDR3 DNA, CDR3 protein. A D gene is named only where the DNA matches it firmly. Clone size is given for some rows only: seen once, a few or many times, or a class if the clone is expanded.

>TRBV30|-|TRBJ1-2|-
TGTGCCTGGATTGGACAGACCCTGCTCTATGGCTACACCTTC
CAWIGQTLLYGYTF
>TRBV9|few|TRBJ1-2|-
TGTGCCAGCAGCGCGGGACTGCATTTTGGTGGCTACACCTTC
CASSAGLHFGGYTF
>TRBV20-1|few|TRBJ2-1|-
TGCAGTGCCCTCGCGAGGGGCCGATACAATGAGCAGTTCTTC
CSALARGRYNEQFF
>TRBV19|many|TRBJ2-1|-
TGTGCCAGTAGCCCACCCTCGGGTCGAGAGCAGTTCTTC
CASSPPSGREQFF
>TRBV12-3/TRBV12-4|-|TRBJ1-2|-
TGTGCCAGCAGTTTGGACCGGGCTCCAGGAGGCTATGGCTACACCTTC
CASSLDRAPGGYGYTF
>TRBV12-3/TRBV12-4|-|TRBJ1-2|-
TGTGCAGCGGGGGCGCGTTATGGCTACACCTTC
CAAGARYGYTF
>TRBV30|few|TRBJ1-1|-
TGTGCCTGGAGTAAGTGGGGGGTACAGGGAAGCACTGAAGCTTTCTTT
CAWSKWGVQGSTEAFF
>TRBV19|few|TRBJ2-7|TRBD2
TGTGCCAGTAGTACGGGACTAGCGGGAAATTCCTACGAGCAGTACTTC
CASSTGLAGNSYEQYF
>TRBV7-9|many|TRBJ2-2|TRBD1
TGTGCCAGCACCGGACAGGGGGCCGTGAACACCGGGGAGCTGTTTTTT
CASTGQGAVNTGELFF
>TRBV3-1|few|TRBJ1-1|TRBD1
TGTGCCAGCAGCCCTGGACAGGGTTGGACCACTGAAGCTTTCTTT
CASSPGQGWTTEAFF
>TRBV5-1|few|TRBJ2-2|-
TGCGCCAGCAGCTTGGTGGCAGCTAACACCGGGGAGCTGTTTTTT
CASSLVAANTGELFF
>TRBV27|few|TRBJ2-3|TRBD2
TGTGCCAGCAGCGATCAGGGACTAGCGGGCGCAGATACGCAGTATTTT
CASSDQGLAGADTQYF
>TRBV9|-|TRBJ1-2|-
TGTGCCAGCAGCGGACAGGTACCCCAGTATATTGGCTACACCTTC
CASSGQVPQYIGYTF
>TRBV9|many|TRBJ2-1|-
TGTGCCAGCAGCGTAGGGCACCACTCCTACAATGAGCAGTTCTTC
CASSVGHHSYNEQFF
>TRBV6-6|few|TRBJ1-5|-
TGTGCCAGCAGTCACAGGGACATTTTTTGGGATTTT
CASSHRDIFWDF
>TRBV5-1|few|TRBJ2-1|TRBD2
TGCGCCAGCAGTCTCCTAGCGGGGGGGCTAGCCAATGAGCAGTTCTTC
CASSLLAGGLANEQFF
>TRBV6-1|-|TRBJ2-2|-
TGTGCCAGCCGCGGCGGCATCAGATCCGGGGAGCTGTTTTTT
CASRGGIRSGELFF
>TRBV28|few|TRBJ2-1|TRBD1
TGTGCCAGCAACCACGGGGACAGGGCTTACAATGAGCAGTTCTTC
CASNHGDRAYNEQFF
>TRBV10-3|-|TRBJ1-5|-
TGTGCCATCAGTGGAGACAGGCACGGCAGCAATCAGCCCCAGCATTTT
CAISGDRHGSNQPQHF
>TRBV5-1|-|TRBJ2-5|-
TGCGCCAGCAGCTCGATTCCTGGACCACAAGAGACCCAGTACTTC
CASSSIPGPQETQYF
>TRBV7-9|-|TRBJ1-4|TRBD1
TGTGCCAGCAGCCGGACAGGGGTAGATCTTAATGAAAAACTGTTTTTT
CASSRTGVDLNEKLFF
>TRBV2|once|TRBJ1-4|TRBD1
TGTGCCAGCAGCCGACAGGGAGCAACTAATGAAAAACTGTTTTTT
CASSRQGATNEKLFF
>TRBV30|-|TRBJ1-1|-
TGTGCCTGGACTCCGTTAGGACAGTTGAACACTGAAGCTTTCTTT
CAWTPLGQLNTEAFF
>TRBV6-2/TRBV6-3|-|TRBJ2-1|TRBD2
TGTGCCAGCAAGCGGGAGGGAGGCAATGAGCAGTTCTTC
CASKREGGNEQFF
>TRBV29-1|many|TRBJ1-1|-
TGCAGCGTTTTAAAGGTGAACACTGAAGCTTTCTTT
CSVLKVNTEAFF
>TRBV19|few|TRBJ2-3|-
TGTGCCAGTAGCTCCTCAAGCACAGATACGCAGTATTTT
CASSSSSTDTQYF
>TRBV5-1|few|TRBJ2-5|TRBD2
TGCGCCAGCAGCTTGACTAGCGGGACGGCGGAGACCCAGTACTTC
CASSLTSGTAETQYF
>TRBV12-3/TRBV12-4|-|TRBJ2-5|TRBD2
TGTGCCAGCAGTTTGGAGACTAGCGGAGATTCGATCGAGACCCAGTACTTC
CASSLETSGDSIETQYF
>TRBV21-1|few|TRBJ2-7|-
TGTGCCAGCAGCAAAGGAAGGGGCCCAACCTACGAGCAGTACTTC
CASSKGRGPTYEQYF
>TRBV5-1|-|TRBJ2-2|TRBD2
TGCGCCAGCAGATCGGGAGGGACCGGGGAGCTGTTTTTT
CASRSGGTGELFF
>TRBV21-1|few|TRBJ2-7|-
TGTGCCAGCGTTGGGGACAGGCCCTACGAGCAGTACTTC
CASVGDRPYEQYF
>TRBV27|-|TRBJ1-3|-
TGTGCCAGCAGTTCCGTAAATACTGGAAACACCATATATTTT
CASSSVNTGNTIYF
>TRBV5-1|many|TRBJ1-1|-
TGCGCCAGCAGCACCCTCCCGGGTTTCAACACTGAAGCTTTCTTT
CASSTLPGFNTEAFF
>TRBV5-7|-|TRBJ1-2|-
TGTGCCAGCAGCAGGGGACACCTCCATGGGGGTATTAACTATGGCTACACCTTC
CASSRGHLHGGINYGYTF
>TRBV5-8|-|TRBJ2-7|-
TGTGCCAGCACCTCAACGGGGAACTCCTACGAGCAGTACTTC
CASTSTGNSYEQYF
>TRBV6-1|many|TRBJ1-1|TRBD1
TGTGCCAGCAGTGAAAAGCAAGGGACAGGGAGAACTGAAGCTTTCTTT
CASSEKQGTGRTEAFF
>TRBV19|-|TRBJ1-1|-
TGTGCCAGTAGTATTAGTGGCGGACGAGAAGCTTTCTTT
CASSISGGREAFF
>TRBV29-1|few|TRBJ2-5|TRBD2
TGCAGCGTTGTCCCCAGACTAGCGGGAGAGGAGACCCAGTACTTC
CSVVPRLAGEETQYF
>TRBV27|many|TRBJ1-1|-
TGTGCCAGCAGTTTATCGGAATGGAGTGAAGCTTTCTTT
CASSLSEWSEAFF
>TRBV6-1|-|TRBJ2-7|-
TGTGCCAGCAGTGCAAGTCTAGACTACGAGCAGTACTTC
CASSASLDYEQYF
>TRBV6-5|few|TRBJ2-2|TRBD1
TGTGCCAGCAGCCCCGACAGGGGAGGCACCGGGGAGCTGTTTTTT
CASSPDRGGTGELFF
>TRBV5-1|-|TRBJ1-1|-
TGCGCCAGCAGCTTGGTCCAGGGGCCCACTGAAGCTTTCTTT
CASSLVQGPTEAFF
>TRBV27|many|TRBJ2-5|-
TGTGCCAGCAGTCCTCCTGGGTATGGGTTAGAGACCCAGTACTTC
CASSPPGYGLETQYF
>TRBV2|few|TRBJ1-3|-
TGTGCCAGCAGTGAAGTGGGTAGTGGCGGAAACACCATATATTTT
CASSEVGSGGNTIYF
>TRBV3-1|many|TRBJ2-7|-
TGTGCCAGCAGCCAAGATATCCCGTACGAGCAGTACTTC
CASSQDIPYEQYF
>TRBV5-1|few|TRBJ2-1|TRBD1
TGCGCCAGCAGCAAACGGACAGGGATCAATGAGCAGTTCTTC
CASSKRTGINEQFF
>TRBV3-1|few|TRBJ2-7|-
TGTGCCAGCAGCTACGGACGGCCACCCTACGAGCAGTACTTC
CASSYGRPPYEQYF
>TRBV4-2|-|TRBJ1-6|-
TGTGCCAGCAGCCAAGATGCGGGGGTCAACTCACCCCTCCACTTT
CASSQDAGVNSPLHF
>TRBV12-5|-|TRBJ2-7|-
TGTGCTAGTGGTCCTCCATGGGAGCAGTACTTC
CASGPPWEQYF
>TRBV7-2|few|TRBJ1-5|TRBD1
TGTGCCAGCAGTCCGACAGGGCTTTTGGATCAGCCCCAGCATTTT
CASSPTGLLDQPQHF